These 6 T cell receptor beta chains came from one sample sequenced in a study of blood T cell repertoires in COVID-19. Generated by immunoSEQ multiplex PCR, the TCRdb table keeps only in-frame clones and is missing some. The sample has 40,000 to 50,000 clones; about 88% are singletons. Sequenced material: PBMCs or T cells enriched from blood (not recorded which). All receptors come from a woman aged 45-65 years who had recovered from COVID-19.

V is TRBV11-2 and J is TRBJ2-1, with 13 nucleotides matching TRBD2. The CDR3 is made up of 19 amino acids. J lost 5 bases, V lost 4 bases, and 14 bases had no gene match. Germline CDR1 and CDR2: SGHAT and FQNNGV. Here the CDR3 reads CASSSEHPGLAGRNNEQFF. CDR3 DNA sequence: TGTGCCAGCAGCTCCGAACATCCGGGACTAGCGGGGCGGAACAATGAGCAGTTCTTC.

The chain recombines TRBV5-1 with TRBJ1-1, with 7 bases aligning to TRBD1. Looked up from germline, CDR1 is SGHRS and CDR2 is YFSETQ. CDR3 size: 15 residues. J was trimmed by 1 base and V by 4 bases; bases with no gene match: 7. The CDR3 region has the DNA TGCGCCAGCAGCCCAGGGGACAGAGAGAACACTGAAGCTTTCTTT. Protein sequence: CASSPGDRENTEAFF.

V usage is TRBV19 and J usage is TRBJ2-4; perhaps TRBD1 as D (5 bases). There are 13 residues in the CDR3. Trimming pared 5 bases from V and 8 bases from J, leaving 13 bases between. Germline values: CDR1 LNHDA, CDR2 SQIVND (reference sequence). In nucleotides, the CDR3 is TGTGCCAGTAGTGGAATTGAAGGGGACATTCAGTACTTC. Its protein is CASSGIEGDIQYF.

The rearrangement links TRBV5-4 to TRBJ2-7, with a possible D match to TRBD1 (6 bases). The CDR3 is made up of 15 amino acids. The germline CDR1 and CDR2 sequences are SGHNT and YYREEE (reference sequence). The ends were cut back, 4 bases at V and 0 bases at J, with 14 bases in the middle. CDR3 coding DNA: TGTGCCAGCAGCAAAACCCAGACAGGCTCCTACGAGCAGTACTTC. The encoded protein is CASSKTQTGSYEQYF.

The V call is TRBV4-3, the J call TRBJ1-1; D is uncertain. CDR1 is LGHNA, CDR2 YSLEER, per germline. The CDR3 totals 18 residues. Trimming stripped 0 bases from V and 0 bases from J, with 17 bases between. The CDR3 sequence: CASSQDPGKLPMNTEAFF. The DNA for the CDR3 is TGCGCCAGCAGCCAAGACCCGGGGAAATTGCCAATGAACACTGAAGCTTTCTTT.

The chain uses TRBV29-1 and TRBJ2-3; 7 bases are shared with TRBD2. The CDR3 sequence is 13 residues long. Germline CDR1 SQVTM, CDR2 ANQGSEA. J was trimmed by 4 bases and V by 3 bases; bases with no gene match: 4. The CDR3: CSVDGGGSDTQYF. CDR3 nucleotide sequence: TGCAGCGTTGACGGGGGAGGGTCAGATACGCAGTATTTT.